The present TCR beta chain was sequenced within a study of technical replicates of blood from four donors. Sequencing was performed with immunoSEQ multiplex PCR; in TCRdb, only in-frame clones are kept and a portion is missing. Among 58,000 or so clones listed, around 88% were seen once. The CDR3 is 15 amino acids. Germline CDR1 reads SGHKS; CDR2 reads YYEKEE (reference sequence). Deletions cut 4 bases from V and 0 bases from J, with 11 bases between. The rearrangement links TRBV5-5 to TRBJ1-5; D unclear. Material for sequencing was PBMCs. The TCR originated in a human donor in good health. Some clones in this sample may be carry-over from other donors' samples. The CDR3 nucleotides read TGTGCCAGCAGCCGGGGAGCTTATAGCAATCAGCCCCAGCATTTT. This translates into CASSRGAYSNQPQHF.